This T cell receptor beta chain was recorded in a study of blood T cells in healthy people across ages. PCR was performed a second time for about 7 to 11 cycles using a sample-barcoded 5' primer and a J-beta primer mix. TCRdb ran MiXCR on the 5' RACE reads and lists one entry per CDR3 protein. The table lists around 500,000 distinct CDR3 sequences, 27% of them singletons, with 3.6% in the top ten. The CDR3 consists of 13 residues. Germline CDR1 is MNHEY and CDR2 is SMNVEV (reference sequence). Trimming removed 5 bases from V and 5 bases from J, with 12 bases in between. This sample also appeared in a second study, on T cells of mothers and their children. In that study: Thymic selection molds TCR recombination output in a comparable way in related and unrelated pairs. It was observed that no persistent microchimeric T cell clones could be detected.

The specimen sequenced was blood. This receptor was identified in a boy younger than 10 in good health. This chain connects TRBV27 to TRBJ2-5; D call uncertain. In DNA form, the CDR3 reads TGTGCCAGCAGTGCCAATCGTATTGAGACCCAGTACTTC. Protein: CASSANRIETQYF.